Included here is one T cell receptor beta chain sequence, with context. No antigen is known for it. This entry belongs to a study of T cell responses to AZD1222 COVID-19 vaccine. TCRdb keeps only in-frame clones here, not all; method: immunoSEQ multiplex PCR. This sample yields about 160,000 clones, of which around 92% are seen a single time; under 1.2% belongs to the top ten. Trimming cost V 5 bases and J 7 bases; bases outside gene matches: 0. The CDR3 length is 11 residues. Germline assignment: CDR1 LNHDA and CDR2 SQIVND (reference sequence). Study results and limitations: Donors in the cohort were predominantly white British and more often female, and clonal diversity was possibly underestimated. Receipt of two AZD1222 doses was followed by a rise in Spike-specific TCR breadth and depth.

This material consisted of peripheral blood, taken 28 days after the second AZD1222 dose. V usage is TRBV19 and J usage is TRBJ1-1; 8 nucleotides match TRBD1. This sequence was found in an adult who received the AZD1222 COVID-19 vaccine. The chain's CDR3 is CASSGTGEAFF. The CDR3, as DNA: TGTGCCAGTAGTGGGACAGGTGAAGCTTTCTTT.